Presented here are 30 T cell receptor beta chains from one specimen sequenced in a study of T cell changes during pregnancy in multiple sclerosis (dated by TCRdb to about 2019). Library prep was done by the immunoSEQ multiplex PCR assay. TCRdb stores this immuneACCESS table with in-frame sequences only. Part of the clones is absent; in the studies checked, under half of the shortfall reflects unresolved V genes, and no reason is known for the rest. This sample gives roughly 38,000 clones in total; under 95% of them show up just once. 0.65% to 0.85% of the sample is held by the ten biggest clonotypes. Sample: CD4+ T cells from peripheral blood mononuclear cells, taken in the second trimester of pregnancy. The source is a female donor in good health, enrolled as a control in a pregnancy study.

This clone was detected only once. V gene TRBV18 combines with J gene TRBJ2-1, with 8 bases lining up with TRBD2. The germline V gene encodes CDR1 KGHSH and CDR2 LQKENI. The CDR3 runs to 15 residues. The J segment lost 6 bases and the V segment lost 0 bases, leaving 4 bases of the junction unmatched. The CDR3 nucleotides are TGTGCCAGCTCACCACCTCCGGGAGGGGGCAATGAGCAGTTCTTC. Protein sequence: CASSPPPGGGNEQFF.

The CDR3 is CASSNSRGGGPYEQYF. In DNA, the CDR3 is TGTGCCAGCTCCAATTCCAGGGGCGGGGGCCCATACGAGCAGTACTTC. J is TRBJ2-7 and V is TRBV7-2, with a possible D match to TRBD2 (7 bases). V dropped 8 bases and J dropped 4 bases, with 24 bases sitting between them. Germline V gene data show CDR1 as SGHTA and CDR2 as FQGNSA. The CDR3 loop spans 16 amino acids.

As DNA, the CDR3 is TGCGCCAGCAGCCCCCACATAAACGGCGGGGGGAAGCAGGAGACCCAGTACTTC. Encoded protein: CASSPHINGGGKQETQYF. J is TRBJ2-5 and V is TRBV4-3, with 8 bases aligning to TRBD2. The CDR3 is made up of 18 amino acids. Germline CDR1 reads LGHNA; CDR2 reads YSLEER. The J segment lost 5 bases and the V segment lost 4 bases, leaving 18 bases of the junction unmatched.

The genes are TRBV7-3 and TRBJ1-6, with 9 bases lining up with TRBD1. The V segment lost 1 base and the J segment 6 bases; nucleotides outside the gene matches: 4. Germline V gives CDR1 SGHTA, CDR2 FQGTGA. The CDR3 totals 16 residues. CDR3 coding DNA: TGTGCCAGCAGCTTAAATGGGGGACAGGGTAATTCACCCCTCCACTTT. Protein sequence: CASSLNGGQGNSPLHF.

The chain combines TRBV27 with TRBJ1-1; 11 bases line up with TRBD1. The V segment lost 6 bases and the J segment 6 bases; nucleotides outside the gene matches: 3. Germline CDR1 is MNHEY and CDR2 is SMNVEV (reference sequence). The CDR3 loop spans 13 amino acids. The CDR3: CASRRTGGPEAFF. The CDR3 DNA reads as TGTGCCAGCAGACGGACAGGGGGCCCTGAAGCTTTCTTT.

The rearrangement uses TRBV28 and TRBJ2-7; TRBD2 might be the D (5 bases). The V end lost 3 bases, the J end lost 3 bases, and 15 bases lay between the germline ends. From germline, CDR1 is MDHEN and CDR2 SYDVKM. This CDR3 has 15 amino acids. The chain's CDR3 is CASSFGGSGNYEQYF. The CDR3, as DNA: TGTGCCAGCAGTTTTGGCGGGTCAGGTAACTACGAGCAGTACTTC. The whole variable domain, filled in from reference TRBV28 and TRBJ2-7, reads DVKVTQSSRYLVKRTGEKVFLECVQDMDHENMFWYRQDPGLGLRLIYFSYDVKMKEKGDIPEGYSVSREKKERFSLILESASTNQTSMYLCASSFGGSGNYEQYFGPGTRLTVT.

The chain has TRBV5-4 and TRBJ2-5; maybe TRBD2 (5 bases). This CDR3 region has 12 residues. Trimming took 6 bases from V and 5 from J, leaving 11 bases between them. CDR1 is SGHNT, CDR2 YYREEE, per germline (reference sequence). The CDR3 DNA sequence: TGTGCCAGCAACTCAGGAGGCGAGACCCAGTACTTC. Translating gives CASNSGGETQYF.

The V gene is TRBV19, the J gene TRBJ2-6; no clear D gene. V lost 8 bases to trimming and J lost 0 bases, with 14 bases between them. Per the germline V gene, CDR1 is LNHDA and CDR2 is SQIVND (reference sequence). CDR3 length: 16 residues. The CDR3 is CASRRGVSSGANVLTF. CDR3 sequence (DNA): TGTGCCAGTCGCCGCGGAGTCAGCTCTGGGGCCAACGTCCTGACTTTC. Using reference TRBV19 and TRBJ2-6 for the parts outside the CDR3, the full variable domain is DGGITQSPKYLFRKEGQNVTLSCEQNLNHDAMYWYRQDPGQGLRLIYYSQIVNDFQKGDIAEGYSVSREKKESFPLTVTSAQKNPTAFYLCASRRGVSSGANVLTFGAGSRLTVL.

The V gene is TRBV4-2, the J gene TRBJ2-3, with 11 bases fitting TRBD2. This CDR3 region has 17 residues. V was clipped by 6 bases and J by 1 base; unmatched bases: 9. Per germline, CDR1 LGHNA and CDR2 YNFKEQ. The CDR3 DNA reads as TGTGCCAGCAGTCGACCCCTAGCGGGGGGTCGCACAGATACGCAGTATTTT. Translation gives CASSRPLAGGRTDTQYF.

The chain carries TRBV5-5 and TRBJ1-2; D gene uncertain. The CDR3 totals 13 residues. With 3 bases removed from V and 4 bases from J, the gap between germline ends came to 10 bases. Germline V gene data show CDR1 as SGHKS and CDR2 as YYEKEE (reference sequence). CDR3 in amino acids: CASSSQFFYGYTF. The CDR3 region has the DNA TGTGCCAGCAGCTCACAGTTTTTCTATGGCTACACCTTC.

This rearrangement joins TRBV7-9 to TRBJ1-2; 10 bases are shared with TRBD1. CDR1 is SEHNR, CDR2 FQNEAQ, per germline (reference sequence). J lost 8 bases, V lost 6 bases, and 12 bases had no gene match. CDR3 length equals 15 residues. The CDR3 region has the DNA TGTGCCAGCAGGGCCGGGACAGGGGTGGCCGGCGGCTACACCTTC. It is translated as CASRAGTGVAGGYTF.

V gene TRBV7-3 combines with J gene TRBJ1-5; TRBD1 agrees at 7 bases. CDR1 is SGHTA, CDR2 FQGTGA, per germline. J gave up 7 bases and V 2 bases, and 2 bases lay outside the gene matches. The CDR3 loop spans 13 amino acids. The CDR3 region has the DNA TGTGCCAGCAGCTTAGGAGGGGGCCAGCCCCAGCATTTT. Protein: CASSLGGGQPQHF.

There are a few counts of this clone. The chain is built from TRBV18 and TRBJ1-5; 8 bases fit TRBD1. CDR1 is KGHSH and CDR2 is LQKENI in the germline V gene. This CDR3 is 14 amino acids long. The V and J ends lost 2 bases and 4 bases, in that order; junction bases with no gene match: 1. The CDR3 nucleotides are TGTGCCAGCTCACCAGGGACAGGAAATCAGCCCCAGCATTTT. It translates to CASSPGTGNQPQHF.

This clone has just one count. The chain has TRBV5-1 and TRBJ1-1; possible D gene TRBD1, 6 bases. The length of the CDR3 is 15 residues. Germline loops: CDR1 SGHRS, CDR2 YFSETQ. The V and J ends lost 0 bases and 6 bases respectively, with 15 bases between them. CDR3 region: CASSLDRERSAEAFF. As DNA, the CDR3 is TGCGCCAGCAGCTTGGACAGGGAACGAAGCGCTGAAGCTTTCTTT.

The chain carries TRBV5-4 and TRBJ2-1, with D perhaps matching TRBD2 (6 bases). CDR1 is SGHNT and CDR2 is YYREEE in the germline V gene (reference sequence). Trimming pared 0 bases from V and 3 bases from J, leaving 22 bases between. The CDR3 sequence is 19 residues long. CDR3 sequence (DNA): TGTGCCAGCAGCTTGGGGGAGGCTAGTATCTCCTACCACTACAATGAGCAGTTCTTC. Residues: CASSLGEASISYHYNEQFF. Together with reference TRBV5-4 and TRBJ2-1, the CDR3 gives the full variable domain: ETGVTQSPTHLIKTRGQQVTLRCSSQSGHNTVSWYQQALGQGPQFIFQYYREEENGRGNFPPRFSGLQFPNYSSELNVNALELDDSALYLCASSLGEASISYHYNEQFFGPGTRLTVL.

The gene calls are TRBV9 and TRBJ2-5; 11 bases fit TRBD2. Germline V gene sequence: CDR1 SGDLS, CDR2 YYNGEE. The length of the CDR3 is 15 residues. Trimming took 3 bases from V and 5 from J; bases not matched to a gene: 6. The CDR3 here is CASSAEGLAAETQYF. The DNA of the CDR3 is TGTGCCAGCAGCGCCGAGGGACTAGCGGCGGAGACCCAGTACTTC.

The chain joins TRBV6-1 to TRBJ1-6; a weak D match, TRBD1 (6 bases). The CDR3 runs to 16 residues. Trimming stripped 4 bases from V and 3 bases from J, with 13 bases between. Looked up from germline, CDR1 is MNHNS and CDR2 is SASEGT. DNA of the CDR3: TGTGCCAGCAGTGTCCAGGGGTTGAGCTATAATTCACCCCTCCACTTT. Translated, it gives CASSVQGLSYNSPLHF.

The chain has TRBV27 and TRBJ1-5; D is unresolved. Per germline, CDR1 MNHEY and CDR2 SMNVEV (reference sequence). V lost 7 bases to trimming and J lost 6 bases, with 7 bases between them. The CDR3 extends over 11 amino acids. The DNA for the CDR3 is TGTGCCAGCATTGGGCTTCAGCCCCAGCATTTT. This sequence encodes CASIGLQPQHF.

The chain has TRBV7-9 and TRBJ1-6, with 7 nucleotides matching TRBD1. There are 15 residues in the CDR3. Germline assignment: CDR1 SEHNR and CDR2 FQNEAQ (reference sequence). Unmatched junction bases numbered 5, after V lost 4 bases and J lost 5 bases. The CDR3 bases are TGTGCCAGCAGCTCCGGGACAGCGAATAATTCACCCCTCCACTTT. Its protein product is CASSSGTANNSPLHF.

The genes are TRBV6-5 and TRBJ1-2; 8 nucleotides line up with TRBD1. The ends lost 5 bases at V and 6 bases at J; junction bases unmatched: 5. The germline V gene has CDR1 MNHEY and CDR2 SVGAGI. CDR3 length: 13 amino acids. The CDR3 spells CASSRQGADGYTF. Here the CDR3 DNA reads TGTGCCAGCAGTCGCCAGGGGGCCGATGGCTACACCTTC.

The rearrangement links TRBV19 to TRBJ1-1, with D unclear. The CDR3 runs 13 residues. CDR1 and CDR2 (germline): LNHDA, SQIVND (reference sequence). Between the trimmed V and J ends, which lost 9 bases and 2 bases, there was a span of 13 bases. The CDR3 reads CASTLGSNTEAFF. The CDR3 DNA is TGTGCCAGCACCCTGGGCAGCAACACTGAAGCTTTCTTT.

The chain carries TRBV10-1 and TRBJ2-1; 9 bases line up with TRBD2. Germline loops: CDR1 WNHNN, CDR2 SYGVQD (reference sequence). CDR3 size: 13 residues. V shed 6 bases, J shed 9 bases, and the junction held 6 bases outside the gene matches. As DNA, the CDR3 is TGCGCCAGCAGAGTAGCGGGGGATTCTGAGCAGTTCTTC. Its translation is CASRVAGDSEQFF.

The chain carries TRBV7-9 and TRBJ2-1; 7 bases match TRBD2. Looked up from germline, CDR1 is SEHNR and CDR2 is FQNEAQ (reference sequence). This CDR3 has 16 residues. Trimming took 5 bases from V and 0 from J; bases not matched to a gene: 7. This CDR3 is CASSPLGGGSYNEQFF. CDR3 in DNA: TGTGCCAGCAGCCCCTTGGGCGGGGGCTCCTACAATGAGCAGTTCTTC.

The V gene is TRBV30, the J gene TRBJ1-1, with D hard to call. Germline loops: CDR1 GTSNPN, CDR2 SVGIG (reference sequence). The CDR3 runs 11 residues. Trimming left V 8 bases short and J 5 bases short, with 12 bases between. The CDR3 sequence is CARAGVTEAFF. The DNA of the CDR3 is TGTGCCAGAGCAGGCGTTACTGAAGCTTTCTTT.

This clone was picked up one time. This chain links TRBV5-4 with TRBJ2-5, with D possibly being TRBD2 (6 bases). Germline V lookup: CDR1 SGHNT, CDR2 YYREEE (reference sequence). Trimming removed 4 bases at V and 3 bases at J, with 16 bases between. There are 15 residues in the CDR3. The CDR3 DNA follows: TGTGCCAGCAGCCTATTGGGAGGCGGGAAAGAGACCCAGTACTTC. This sequence encodes CASSLLGGGKETQYF.

The rearrangement links TRBV18 to TRBJ1-5; D unresolved. In germline, CDR1 is KGHSH, CDR2 LQKENI. The CDR3 contains 14 residues. The V gene lost 2 bases and the J gene lost 3 bases, with 8 bases spanning the gap. CDR3 nucleotides: TGTGCCAGCTCACCAACCGGTACCAATCAGCCCCAGCATTTT. Amino acids: CASSPTGTNQPQHF.

The table lists this clone with a count of one. The V call is TRBV27, the J call TRBJ1-6; D remains unclear. From germline, CDR1 is MNHEY and CDR2 SMNVEV (reference sequence). The CDR3 sequence is 19 residues long. Trimming removed 3 bases at V and 0 bases at J, with 18 bases between. The CDR3: CASSFMSSALSSYNSPLHF. The DNA of the CDR3 is TGTGCCAGCAGTTTCATGTCATCCGCCCTTAGCTCCTATAATTCACCCCTCCACTTT.

V is TRBV30 and J is TRBJ2-5, with D perhaps TRBD2 (6 bases). The V end was cut by 4 bases, the J end by 2 bases, with 14 bases between. Germline V lookup: CDR1 GTSNPN, CDR2 SVGIG (reference sequence). The CDR3 extends over 14 amino acids. The CDR3 sequence is CAWNKRTTQETQYF. In DNA, the CDR3 is TGTGCCTGGAACAAACGGACTACACAAGAGACCCAGTACTTC.

The J gene is TRBJ2-2, the V gene TRBV5-4; 7 positions agree with TRBD1. The CDR3 length is 14 residues. Germline lookup yields CDR1 SGHNT and CDR2 YYREEE (reference sequence). Trimming cost V 6 bases and J 1 base; bases outside gene matches: 3. The CDR3 nucleotides are TGTGCCAGCAAGGGGACAGTGAACACCGGGGAGCTGTTTTTT. Protein sequence: CASKGTVNTGELFF.

The V gene is TRBV10-3, the J gene TRBJ1-1, with 7 nucleotides matching TRBD1. V dropped 6 bases and J dropped 10; count of bases not matched to a gene: 8. Per germline, CDR1 ENHRY and CDR2 SYGVKD. The CDR3 totals 12 residues. DNA for the CDR3: TGTGCCATCAGCAACCTACAGGGGTTAGCTTTCTTT. Encoded protein: CAISNLQGLAFF.